This section outlines one T cell receptor (beta chain) sequence together with its context. This sample includes further DNA sequences coding for the same CDR3. This sample stems from a study of blood T cell repertoires in COVID-19. Assay: immunoSEQ multiplex PCR; the TCRdb copy retains only in-frame clones and omits some. The sample has 90,000 to 100,000 clones; less than 90% are singletons. Germline V gene data show CDR1 as LGHDT and CDR2 as YNNKEL (reference sequence). This CDR3 comprises 16 residues. Trimming removed 1 base at V and 2 bases at J, with 14 bases between. The specimen sequenced was peripheral blood. V is TRBV3-1 (or the pseudogene TRBV3-2) and J is TRBJ2-5, with D tentatively TRBD2 (5 bases). This receptor was obtained from a man between 65 and 79 years old with active or convalescent COVID-19. CDR3 in DNA: TGTGCCAGCAGCCAAGGGCTAGCCGGCAGACAAGAGACCCAGTACTTC. Translating it yields CASSQGLAGRQETQYF.